These T cell receptor beta chains were read from a single sample in a study of cytomegalovirus exposure and HLA in healthy donors. TCRdb's copy holds only in-frame clones and misses some; the assay was immunoSEQ multiplex PCR. Of roughly 100,000 clones listed, approximately 66% were seen once; the top ten hold 11%. Specimen: PBMCs. These receptors all come from a man aged 40-50 years in good health and CMV-seropositive. Both conserved end residues are part of each CDR3. A D gene is named only where the DNA matches it firmly. Clone size is not always given. Where it is, it says once, few, many or a class for expanded clones.

- | TRBJ2-1 | TRBD2 | TRBV5-4 | 15 | TGTGCCAGCAGCTTAGGCGGGAGTATCTACAATGAGCAGTTCTTC | CASSLGGSIYNEQFF
- | TRBJ1-3 | - | TRBV4-3 | 14 | TGCGCCAGCAGACATCAGGGGTCTGGAAACACCATATATTTT | CASRHQGSGNTIYF
- | TRBJ2-7 | TRBD2 | TRBV6-1 | 15 | TGTGCCAGCAGTGAAGAGGTAGCGGGCTCCTACGAGCAGTACTTC | CASSEEVAGSYEQYF
- | TRBJ1-2 | - | TRBV5-1 | 14 | TGCGCCAGCAGCTTGGCCGGGAGTTCGGGAGGCTACACCTTC | CASSLAGSSGGYTF
- | TRBJ1-6 | TRBD1 | TRBV6-5 | 15 | TGTGCCAGCAGTTACTCGGGACAGGGTCAGTCACCCCTCCACTTT | CASSYSGQGQSPLHF
- | TRBJ1-1 | - | TRBV2 | 11 | TGTGCCATCACAGGATCCTCGGAAGCTTTCTTT | CAITGSSEAFF
- | TRBJ1-2 | TRBD1 | TRBV7-2 | 14 | TGTGCCAGCAGCTTACGGGACAGAAACTATGGCTACACCTTC | CASSLRDRNYGYTF
- | TRBJ2-3 | TRBD2 | TRBV7-2 | 16 | TGTGCCAGCAGCTCCCCGCTAGCGGGAGGTCCAGATACGCAGTATTTT | CASSSPLAGGPDTQYF
- | TRBJ1-1 | TRBD1 | TRBV7-9 | 15 | TGTGCCAGCAGCCGCCCCGGGACAGGGGGCACTGAAGCTTTCTTT | CASSRPGTGGTEAFF
- | TRBJ2-2 | - | TRBV7-9 | 13 | TGTGCCAGCAAAAGCGGATACACCGGGGAGCTGTTTTTT | CASKSGYTGELFF
- | TRBJ1-5 | - | TRBV30 | 14 | TGTGCCTGGAGTGTTTACGACAGTGGGGTACCCCAGCATTTT | CAWSVYDSGVPQHF
- | TRBJ2-7 | TRBD1 | TRBV4-1 | 16 | TGCGCCAGCAGCCAAGACCCGGGACAGGGAGATTACGAGCAGTACTTC | CASSQDPGQGDYEQYF
- | TRBJ1-1 | - | TRBV5-1 | 15 | TGCGCCAGCAGCTTGGCCTTAACACCGAACACTGAAGCTTTCTTT | CASSLALTPNTEAFF
- | TRBJ1-1 | - | TRBV7-9 | 14 | TGTGCCAGCAACGTACAGGGTCTGGCGACTGAAGCTTTCTTT | CASNVQGLATEAFF
few | TRBJ1-1 | - | TRBV4-1 | 13 | TGCGCCAGCAGCTTCGGGGGGAACACTGAAGCTTTCTTT | CASSFGGNTEAFF
few | TRBJ1-1 | - | TRBV5-1 | 14 | TGCGCCAGCAGCCTGGACGTAGCGAACACTGAAGCTTTCTTT | CASSLDVANTEAFF
- | TRBJ2-2 | - | TRBV5-1 | 16 | TGCGCCAGCAGTTCGCCCGGGACAACTAACACCGGGGAGCTGTTTTTT | CASSSPGTTNTGELFF
- | TRBJ2-1 | TRBD2 | TRBV5-1 | 15 | TGCGCCAGCAGCTTTGCGGGAGGGCCTAGTGGTGAGCAGTTCTTC | CASSFAGGPSGEQFF
once | TRBJ2-7 | - | TRBV6-5 | 15 | TGTGCCAGCAGTTACTCGAGTCCCCCCGGGGGAGAGCAGTACTTC | CASSYSSPPGGEQYF
- | TRBJ1-1 | TRBD1 | TRBV7-9 | 17 | TGTGCCAGCAGCCCCCGGACAGGGGGGGTACGTTGGACTGAAGCTTTCTTT | CASSPRTGGVRWTEAFF
- | TRBJ2-5 | - | TRBV6-1 | 10 | TGTGCCAGCAACGAGGAGACCCAGTACTTC | CASNEETQYF
- | TRBJ2-2 | TRBD2 | TRBV7-9 | 16 | TGTGCCAGCAGCTTAGGACTAGCGGGGGACACCGGGGAGCTGTTTTTT | CASSLGLAGDTGELFF
- | TRBJ2-1 | TRBD2 | TRBV4-3 | 16 | TGCGCCAGCAGCCAAGATTCCCAGCGGGGATACAATGAGCAGTTCTTC | CASSQDSQRGYNEQFF
- | TRBJ2-7 | - | TRBV30 | 13 | TGTGCCTGGTTAGCTAGTAGCTCCTACGAGCAGTACTTC | CAWLASSSYEQYF
- | TRBJ2-1 | - | TRBV5-1 | 15 | TGCGCCAGCAGTTCCCTAGGGGGCTCCTACAATGAGCAGTTCTTC | CASSSLGGSYNEQFF
- | TRBJ2-1 | - | TRBV7-3 | 14 | TGTGCCAGCAGCCCCTCCGGGGACTACAATGAGCAGTTCTTC | CASSPSGDYNEQFF
- | TRBJ2-3 | TRBD2 | TRBV11-2 | 19 | TGTGCCAGCAGCTCGATGGGGGGACTAGCGGCAGGCTGGGCAGATACGCAGTATTTT | CASSSMGGLAAGWADTQYF
- | TRBJ2-1 | TRBD2 | TRBV25-1 | 14 | TGTGCCAGCAGTGATGTGGCGGGAGTGAGGGAGCAGTTCTTC | CASSDVAGVREQFF
once | TRBJ2-5 | - | TRBV7-8 | 14 | TGTGCCAGCAGCTTGATGACAGGGAGGGAGACCCAGTACTTC | CASSLMTGRETQYF
once | TRBJ2-5 | - | TRBV30 | 11 | TGTGCCTGGAGTACGAGTGAGACCCAGTACTTC | CAWSTSETQYF
- | TRBJ2-5 | - | TRBV23-1 | 15 | TGCGCCAGACCCCCAAGTCCACAGGGCCAAGAGACCCAGTACTTC | CARPPSPQGQETQYF
- | TRBJ2-3 | TRBD2 | TRBV14 | 15 | TGTGCCAGCAGCCAAGCAGCGGGACGCACAGATACGCAGTATTTT | CASSQAAGRTDTQYF
- | TRBJ1-2 | - | TRBV2 | 15 | TGTGCCAGCAGTGACTCTCAGTTCTTCGCCTATGGCTACACCTTC | CASSDSQFFAYGYTF
- | TRBJ1-5 | - | TRBV28 | 14 | TGTGCCAGCTTCGAGGAGGGGAGCAATCAGCCCCAGCATTTT | CASFEEGSNQPQHF
- | TRBJ2-5 | - | TRBV30 | 11 | TGTGCCTGGAGTGAGGGGGAGACCCAGTACTTC | CAWSEGETQYF
- | TRBJ2-7 | TRBD2 | TRBV28 | 14 | TGTGCCAGCAGTTTAGGTAGCGGGAGCAACGAGCAGTACTTC | CASSLGSGSNEQYF
- | TRBJ1-4 | - | TRBV7-9 | 12 | TGTGCCAGCAGCTTAGGAGAAGTAAAACTGTTTTTT | CASSLGEVKLFF
- | TRBJ1-1 | TRBD1 | TRBV6-1 | 15 | TGTGCCAGCAGTGAAGCCACAGGGGGAAACACTGAAGCTTTCTTT | CASSEATGGNTEAFF
- | TRBJ1-5 | - | TRBV4-1 | 15 | TGCGCCAGCAGCCTCGCCCTTTATAGCAATCGGCCCCAGCATTTT | CASSLALYSNRPQHF
- | TRBJ2-7 | TRBD1 | TRBV27 | 15 | TGTGCCAGCAGTTTAGGTGGACAGGGGGCCTACGAGCAGTACTTC | CASSLGGQGAYEQYF
few | TRBJ1-5 | - | TRBV2 | 13 | TGTGCCAGCAGTGAATTCAACCCGGAGACCCAGCATTTT | CASSEFNPETQHF
- | TRBJ2-5 | TRBD1 | TRBV19 | 17 | TGTGCCAGTAGTTTCTCTACCCGAGGGGGCCCCCAAGAGACCCAGTACTTC | CASSFSTRGGPQETQYF
- | TRBJ2-5 | - | TRBV4-1 | 16 | TGCGCCAGCAGCCCGAGAATTAGCGGCCGCCAAGAGACCCAGTACTTC | CASSPRISGRQETQYF
- | TRBJ2-1 | - | TRBV7-3 | 15 | TGTGCCAGCAGCTTTACAGTGGGTTCCTACAATGAGCAGTTCTTC | CASSFTVGSYNEQFF
few | TRBJ1-1 | - | TRBV5-1 | 14 | TGCGCCAGCAGCAAGGACAGTACGGACACTGAAGCTTTCTTT | CASSKDSTDTEAFF
- | TRBJ1-1 | - | TRBV5-8 | 15 | TGTGCCAGCAGCGCACCGGGACACAAAAACACTGAAGCTTTCTTT | CASSAPGHKNTEAFF
few | TRBJ1-3 | - | TRBV10-2 | 13 | TGCGCCAGCAGTGAGGAGGGAGGAAACACCATATATTTT | CASSEEGGNTIYF
- | TRBJ1-1 | - | TRBV27 | 13 | TGTGCCAGCAGTTTGACCGGACAGCTTGAAGCTTTCTTT | CASSLTGQLEAFF